This T cell receptor (beta chain) came from a study of blood T cells in healthy people across ages (dated by TCRdb to the mid-2010s). For the wider study: In model experiments, roughly one uniquely barcoded TCR beta cDNA molecule per two T cells was captured by template switching. Donors were grouped into four age groups: young (average 16 years), middle-aged (39), aged (around 62) and long-lived (less than 85). Using deep sequencing normalized with unique cDNA molecular identifiers, the study measured how TCR beta repertoire diversity changes with age. To avoid experimental bias, donors of different ages were distributed randomly across sequencing lanes. The study analyzed two additional independent replicas of 1 million unique cDNA reads from the same blood draw for two donors, one aged 18 to 30 and one aged 80 or older.

This clonotype was detected only a few times. This clone's antigen is unknown. No clone much larger than this one lies a single base away; base qualities are absent. The method was 5' RACE. Reads for this sample came from an Illumina HiSeq 2500. The second PCR ran for about 7 to 11 cycles and used a J-beta primer mix along with a sample-barcoded 5' primer. A unique molecular identifier was introduced onto each TCR beta cDNA molecule by a template-switch 5' adaptor carrying 12 random nucleotides. At least 2.5 million CDR3-containing paired-end reads were obtained from each sample. First-strand cDNA was synthesized from all RNA with the Mint cDNA synthesis kit, primed by a TRBC-specific oligonucleotide. Following uracil-DNA glycosylase treatment, all cDNA underwent a first 18-cycle PCR with the universal primers M1SS and BC2_uni_R. In the source study's methods: For normalization, 1 million high-quality reads were randomly selected from each sample, with every read carrying a distinct molecular identifier. Instead of being binned into consensus sequences, reads that shared molecular identifiers were thrown out. MiTCR, set to a Q25 quality threshold and the strictest error-elimination algorithm, was used for CDR3 identification, clonotype clustering and error correction. A nonparametric unseen species model using Euler transformation provided a lower-bound estimate of total TCR beta diversity. The public reads were reanalyzed by TCRdb: fastp trimming at Q25, MiXCR alignment, in-frame beta chains only. Here each entry gathers all rows of one CDR3 protein and keeps the most common genes and DNA. The V and J calls were determined by TCRdb, not by the authors. Present in this sample are about 800,000 distinct CDR3 sequences, roughly 46% of which were seen just once. In total, the top ten clones hold 15% to 20% of the sample.

Relative to germline, V is 1 base shorter and J is 7 bases shorter, with 14 bases between their ends. Measured from the cysteine to the phenylalanine, the CDR3 is 15 residues long. The CDR3 DNA has 45 bases and is translated from base 1. The CDR1 and CDR2 encoded by the germline V gene are SNHLY and FYNNEI. Paper-wide results and their limitations: The percentage of naive T cells measured by flow cytometry correlated strongly with observed TCR beta diversity. Donor CMV infection status was unknown, potentially confounding age-related changes in expanded clonotypes. As age increased, observed TCR beta diversity per million T cells dropped in a roughly linear way, and a significant reduction was already evident by age 40. Estimates of total diversity based on one million sequenced T cells were considered lower bounds and underestimates. Conclusive comparison of naive and antigen-experienced compartments was prevented by the profiling of bulk unsorted PBMCs. Compared with the aged group, the long-lived group had more naive CD4+ T cells, fewer expanded clones and increased TCR diversity, a pattern suggesting age selection.

Systemically healthy Caucasian individuals from Russia, 39 in total and aged roughly 6 to 100 years, were included as donors. Approximately 9.3 milliliters of peripheral blood were drawn from each donor into EDTA-treated Vacutainer tubes. Ficoll-Paque density-gradient centrifugation was used to isolate PBMCs, with at least 6 million obtained per sample. Trizol reagent was used to extract total RNA from the PBMCs, yielding at least 6 micrograms per sample. Naive CD45RAhigh/CD27high T cell percentages were measured by flow cytometry on a PBMC aliquot from every donor. The rearrangement joined TRBV2 to TRBJ1-5; no D gene can be assigned with confidence. The sequenced sample was blood. The receptor comes from a man aged 80 or over in good health. CDR3 reads: CASSEDWERRQPQHF. Here is the DNA: TGTGCCAGCAGTGAAGATTGGGAGAGGAGACAGCCCCAGCATTTT.